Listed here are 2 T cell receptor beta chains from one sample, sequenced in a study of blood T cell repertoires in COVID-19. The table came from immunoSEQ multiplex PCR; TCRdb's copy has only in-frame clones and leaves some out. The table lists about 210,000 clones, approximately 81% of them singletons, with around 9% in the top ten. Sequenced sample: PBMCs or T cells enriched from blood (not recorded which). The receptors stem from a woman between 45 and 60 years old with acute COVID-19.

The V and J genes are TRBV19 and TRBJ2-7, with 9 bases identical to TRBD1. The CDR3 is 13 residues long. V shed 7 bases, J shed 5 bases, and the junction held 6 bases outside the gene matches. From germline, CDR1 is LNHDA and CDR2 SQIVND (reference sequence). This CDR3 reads CASNGQGYHEQYF. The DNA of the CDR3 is TGTGCCAGTAATGGACAGGGGTACCACGAGCAGTACTTC.

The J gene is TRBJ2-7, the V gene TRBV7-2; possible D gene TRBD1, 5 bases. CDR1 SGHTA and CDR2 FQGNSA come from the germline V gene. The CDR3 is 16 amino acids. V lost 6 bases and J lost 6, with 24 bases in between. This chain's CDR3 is CASSLTPQVPRFEQYF. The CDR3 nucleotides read TGTGCCAGCAGTCTTACCCCACAGGTTCCGCGGTTCGAGCAGTACTTC.